Following are 16 T cell receptor beta chains from one sample sequenced in a study of Ad26.COV2.S vaccination and SARS-CoV-2 variants. Generated by immunoSEQ multiplex PCR, the TCRdb table keeps only in-frame clones and is missing some. The data show nearly 400,000 clones, around nine tenths seen once. Treatment described: some 19 received Ad26.COV2.S at low or high dose, single or two shots; 5 received placebo; per-sample allocation not given. Day 63 after the first injection of vaccine or placebo was the sampling time. Sequenced here: peripheral blood, sampled in a trial of Ad26.COV2.S vaccine versus placebo. These receptors were collected from a person between 18 and 59 years old who received the Ad26.COV2.S COVID-19 vaccine or a placebo.

The table lists this clone with a count of one. The DNA for the CDR3 is TGTGCCATCAGACCCCAAGGGACTGAAGCTTTCTTT. Translated, it gives CAIRPQGTEAFF. The V gene is TRBV10-3, the J gene TRBJ1-1; no definite D call. V shed 6 bases and J shed 5 bases, with 10 bases lying between them. Looked up from germline, CDR1 is ENHRY and CDR2 is SYGVKD. The CDR3 loop spans 12 amino acids.

The V gene is TRBV6-6, the J gene TRBJ1-6, with D possibly TRBD1 on 6 matching bases. Germline CDR1 reads MNHNY; CDR2 reads SVGAGI (reference sequence). Trimming pared 6 bases from V and 5 bases from J, leaving 14 bases between. This CDR3 is built from 15 residues. The CDR3 loop reads CASSPSGGDNSPLHF. The CDR3 region has the DNA TGTGCCAGCAGCCCGTCGGGGGGCGATAATTCACCCCTCCACTTT.

The chain has TRBV28 and TRBJ2-6, with a possible D match to TRBD1 (6 bases). Germline-derived CDR1 and CDR2 are MDHEN and SYDVKM. V gave up 5 bases and J gave up 5 bases, with 16 bases separating them. The CDR3 is 16 residues long. The CDR3 loop reads CASSPRGTRRANVLTF. CDR3 nucleotide sequence: TGTGCCAGCAGTCCTAGAGGGACAAGAAGGGCCAACGTCCTGACTTTC.

The chain links TRBV9 to TRBJ2-1, with 10 bases lining up with TRBD2. The V gene's germline CDR1 is SGDLS and CDR2 YYNGEE. This CDR3 region has 16 residues. V shed 6 bases and J 7 bases; nucleotides not matched to a gene: 13. This CDR3 is CASNVGSGRGENEQFF. CDR3 coding DNA: TGTGCCAGCAACGTTGGGAGCGGGAGGGGAGAGAATGAGCAGTTCTTC. Looking up the rest from reference TRBV9 and TRBJ2-1 gives the full variable domain: DSGVTQTPKHLITATGQRVTLRCSPRSGDLSVYWYQQSLDQGLQFLIQYYNGEERAKGNILERFSAQQFPDLHSELNLSSLELGDSALYFCASNVGSGRGENEQFFGPGTRLTVL.

The chain has TRBV13 and TRBJ2-7, with no clear D. The CDR3 spans 11 residues. V shed 3 bases and J shed 6 bases, with 6 bases lying between them. Per germline, CDR1 PRHDT and CDR2 FYEKMQ (reference sequence). The chain's CDR3 is CASSFSGEQYF. In DNA form, the CDR3 reads TGTGCCAGCAGCTTTTCAGGCGAGCAGTACTTC.

The CDR3 region is CSTGGETEAFF. The CDR3 DNA is TGCAGTACAGGAGGAGAGACTGAAGCTTTCTTT. The rearrangement links TRBV20-1 to TRBJ1-1; weak D call: TRBD1 (5 bases). V was shortened by 8 bases and J by 5 bases, with 12 bases between the two germline ends. CDR1 is DFQATT, CDR2 SNEGSKA, per germline (reference sequence). CDR3 length: 11 amino acids.

V is TRBV11-2 and J is TRBJ2-1, with a possible D match to TRBD1 (5 bases). CDR3 length equals 13 residues. V was clipped by 8 bases and J by 8 bases, with 16 bases between them. Germline V lookup: CDR1 SGHAT, CDR2 FQNNGV. The DNA for the CDR3 is TGTGCCAGCTTAAAAAATGAAGGGGATGAGCAGTTCTTC. Encoded protein: CASLKNEGDEQFF.

V and J are TRBV5-1 and TRBJ1-5; TRBD1 aligns across 12 bases. The CDR3 runs to 15 residues. The V gene's germline CDR1 is SGHRS and CDR2 YFSETQ. V was clipped by 4 bases and J by 4 bases; unmatched bases: 3. CDR3 nucleotides: TGCGCCAGCAGCGCGGGACAGGGGGCAAATCAGCCCCAGCATTTT. Its translation is CASSAGQGANQPQHF.

The genes are TRBV18 and TRBJ1-5; no definite D call. This CDR3 region has 18 residues. Germline CDR1 and CDR2: KGHSH and LQKENI. Trimming pared 0 bases from V and 0 bases from J, leaving 15 bases between. For the CDR3, the DNA is TGTGCCAGCTCACCACCCCCCCACACTCAATATAGCAATCAGCCCCAGCATTTT. It translates to CASSPPPHTQYSNQPQHF.

The chain recombines TRBV28 with TRBJ1-3, with no clear D. The CDR3 has 15 amino acids. V gave up 1 base and J gave up 4 bases, with 11 bases separating them. Germline CDR1 is MDHEN and CDR2 is SYDVKM. In DNA, the CDR3 is TGTGCCAGCAGTTTATTAGGGCTTGGGGGAAACACCATATATTTT. This translates into CASSLLGLGGNTIYF. The variable domain in full, with the rest retrieved from reference TRBV28 and TRBJ1-3, is DVKVTQSSRYLVKRTGEKVFLECVQDMDHENMFWYRQDPGLGLRLIYFSYDVKMKEKGDIPEGYSVSREKKERFSLILESASTNQTSMYLCASSLLGLGGNTIYFGEGSWLTVV.

The genes are TRBV6-2 or TRBV6-3 and TRBJ2-2, with a possible D match to TRBD1 (6 bases). Germline CDR1 reads MNHEY; CDR2 reads SVGEGT. The V end lost 8 bases, the J end lost 1 base, and 20 bases lay between the germline ends. The CDR3 runs 17 residues. CDR3 region: CASRLITGPGNTGELFF. The CDR3 region has the DNA TGTGCCAGCCGCCTCATTACAGGGCCGGGGAACACCGGGGAGCTGTTTTTT.

The chain carries TRBV6-5 and TRBJ1-1; D unclear. With 7 bases removed from V and 1 base from J, the gap between germline ends came to 7 bases. This CDR3 contains 12 residues. The V gene's germline CDR1 is MNHEY and CDR2 SVGAGI. The CDR3 spells CASKGSNTEAFF. The CDR3 DNA follows: TGTGCCAGCAAAGGCTCGAACACTGAAGCTTTCTTT.

This clone was observed a single time. The chain is built from TRBV4-1 and TRBJ2-5; D is unresolved. The V and J ends lost 2 bases and 7 bases respectively, with 11 bases between them. This CDR3 comprises 13 residues. The V gene's germline CDR1 is MGHRA and CDR2 YSYEKL. CDR3 DNA sequence: TGCGCCAGCAGCCAACCGCCGCTGGGGACCCAGTACTTC. It translates to CASSQPPLGTQYF.

The chain recombines TRBV5-4 with TRBJ1-6, with D possibly TRBD1 on 6 matching bases. The CDR3 is 14 amino acids. V was trimmed by 0 bases and J by 6 bases, leaving 7 bases between them. The germline V gene has CDR1 SGHNT and CDR2 YYREEE (reference sequence). The CDR3 is CASSLGTVNSPLHF. In DNA, the CDR3 is TGTGCCAGCAGCTTGGGGACAGTTAATTCACCCCTCCACTTT.

This chain links TRBV10-1 with TRBJ2-2; D is possibly TRBD1 (5 bases). Trimming removed 8 bases from V and 1 base from J, with 14 bases in between. Looked up from germline, CDR1 is WNHNN and CDR2 is SYGVQD (reference sequence). The CDR3 loop spans 15 amino acids. CDR3 region: CASEADSQNTGELFF. The DNA for the CDR3 is TGCGCCAGCGAAGCCGACAGCCAGAACACCGGGGAGCTGTTTTTT.

The CDR3 DNA reads as TGTGCCAGCAGCTTAGTACGGGCCAGCACAGATACGCAGTATTTT. Its translation: CASSLVRASTDTQYF. The gene calls are TRBV7-9 and TRBJ2-3; D unclear. Trimming removed 1 base at V and 0 bases at J, with 8 bases between. The CDR3 has 15 amino acids. CDR1 and CDR2 (germline): SEHNR, FQNEAQ (reference sequence).